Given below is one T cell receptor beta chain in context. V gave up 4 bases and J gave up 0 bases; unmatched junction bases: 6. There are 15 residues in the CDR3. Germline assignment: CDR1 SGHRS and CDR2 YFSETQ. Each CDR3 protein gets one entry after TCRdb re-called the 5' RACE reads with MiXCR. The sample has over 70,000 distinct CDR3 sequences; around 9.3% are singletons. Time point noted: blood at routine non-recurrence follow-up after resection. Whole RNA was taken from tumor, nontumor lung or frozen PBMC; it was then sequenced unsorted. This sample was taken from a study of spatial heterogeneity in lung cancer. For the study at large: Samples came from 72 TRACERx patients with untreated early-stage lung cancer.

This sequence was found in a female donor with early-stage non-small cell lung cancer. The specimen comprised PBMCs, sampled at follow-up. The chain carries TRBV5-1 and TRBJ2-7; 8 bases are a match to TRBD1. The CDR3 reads CASSTDRVISYEQYF. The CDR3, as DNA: TGCGCCAGCAGCACGGACAGGGTCATCTCCTACGAGCAGTACTTC. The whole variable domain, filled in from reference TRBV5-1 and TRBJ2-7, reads KAGVTQTPRYLIKTRGQQVTLSCSPISGHRSVSWYQQTPGQGLQFLFEYFSETQRNKGNFPGRFSGRQFSNSRSEMNVSTLELGDSALYLCASSTDRVISYEQYFGPGTRLTVT.